Each of the 20 T cell receptor beta chains below was sequenced from the same sample in a study of tissue T cells after allogeneic stem cell transplantation. The sample's time point: mouse harvest day 14 after allogeneic transplant. Tail vein injection delivered 10^7 T-cell-depleted bone marrow cells and 10^6 splenic CD5+ T cells. Method: immunoSEQ multiplex PCR; TCRdb's copy keeps in-frame clones and lacks some. This sample has about 3,000 clones, with around 45% found just once. The sample consisted of lymph node tissue. The receptors shown here come from a female BALB/c mouse given C57BL/6 T cells with graft-versus-host disease after an allogeneic hematopoietic cell transplant.

To note about this clone: Here the gene names and germline are mouse. The CDR3 end lies 1 residue beyond the end of the read and is filled in from the germline J gene. The chain uses TRBV1 and TRBJ1-3; weak D call: TRBD1 (5 bases). The V end lost 0 bases, the J end lost 2 bases, and 5 bases lay between the germline ends. CDR3 length: 14 residues. CDR1 and CDR2 from the germline V gene are NSQYPW and LRSPGD (reference sequence). The sequenced CDR3 bases are TGCACCTGCAGTGCAGACAGGGCTGGAAATACGCTCTAT. This gives the protein CTCSADRAGNTLY. The entire CDR3 protein is CTCSADRAGNTLYF.

Worth noting for this clone: The germline and genes are mouse ones. The CDR3 extends 1 residue past the end of the read, so its final part is completed from the germline J gene. This sequence joins TRBV5 and TRBJ2-7; 10 nucleotides agree with TRBD1. Germline CDR1 is LGHNA and CDR2 is YNLKQL (reference sequence). CDR3 length: 15 residues. J was trimmed by 3 bases and V by 2 bases; bases with no gene match: 4. The DNA read from the CDR3 is TGTGCCAGCAGCCAAAGGGACAGGGGATTCTATGAACAGTAC. It yields the protein CASSQRDRGFYEQY. Given in full, the CDR3 is CASSQRDRGFYEQYF.

This clone was seen a handful of times. Gene names and germline refer to mouse. CDR3 sequence reads: CASSRGNSDYTF. CDR3 DNA (partial): TGTGCCAGCTCCCGGGGAAACTCCGACTACACC. The chain is built from TRBV12-2 and TRBJ1-2; D gene unclear. Read data end 1 residue before the CDR3 end; the end is taken from the germline J gene. Germline V gene lookup returns CDR1 SGHLS and CDR2 HYDKME. The CDR3 contains 12 residues. The V gene lost 4 bases and the J gene lost 1 base, with 6 bases spanning the gap.

There are a few counts of this clone. Gene names refer to mouse genes. Read data end 1 residue before the CDR3 end; the end is taken from the germline J gene. The chain links TRBV12-1 to TRBJ2-4, with a tentative D call TRBD1 (6 bases). The V gene lost 2 bases and the J gene lost 3 bases, with 8 bases spanning the gap. CDR3 size: 13 residues. Germline V gene data show CDR1 as SGHSN and CDR2 as HYEKVE. CDR3 DNA, as far as it was read: TGTGCCAGCTCTCGGGACAACCAAAACACCTTGTAC. Translating it yields CASSRDNQNTLY. The full CDR3 sequence reads CASSRDNQNTLYF.

This clone is judged large (0.1 to 1%). Gene labels here are mouse ones. The read terminates 1 residue before the CDR3 end, so the remaining end is supplied by the germline J gene. This rearrangement joins TRBV26 to TRBJ2-7; D remains unclear. Germline-derived CDR1 and CDR2 are KGHPV and FQNQEV (reference sequence). The CDR3 runs to 12 residues. The V end was cut by 3 bases, the J end by 0 bases, with 3 bases between. CDR3 loop: CASSLGSYEQYF. The CDR3 DNA, read in part, is TGTGCCAGCAGTCTTGGCTCCTATGAACAGTAC.

Points on this clone: The gene symbols are mouse symbols. The CDR3 end lies 1 residue beyond the end of the read and is filled in from the germline J gene. This chain connects TRBV26 to TRBJ1-1, with a weak D call TRBD1 (5 bases). From germline, CDR1 is KGHPV and CDR2 FQNQEV (reference sequence). The CDR3 runs to 13 residues. V gave up 6 bases and J gave up 1 base, with 9 bases separating them. CDR3 bases read: TGTGCCAGCAGCTATCAGGGAAACACAGAAGTCTTC. It encodes CASSYQGNTEVF. The whole CDR3 region reads CASSYQGNTEVFF.

About this clone: Mouse names are used for the genes. The read ends 1 residue shy of where the CDR3 ends; the end is completed using the germline J gene. The chain joins TRBV26 to TRBJ2-3; 7 positions agree with TRBD1. CDR3 length: 15 amino acids. CDR1 and CDR2 from the germline V gene are KGHPV and FQNQEV (reference sequence). The trim removed 1 base at V and 1 base at J, leaving 2 bases unmatched. The part of the CDR3 DNA that was read is TGTGCCAGCAGTCTGTACGGACAGGGTGCAGAAACGCTGTAT. Translating gives CASSLYGQGAETLY. The entire CDR3 protein reads CASSLYGQGAETLYF.

In its sample, this clone is medium-sized. Mouse germline and gene names are used. The CDR3 goes on 1 residue after the read ends, and that part is filled in from the germline J gene. V gene TRBV3 combines with J gene TRBJ2-1; D remains ambiguous. This CDR3 is built from 13 residues. Trimming removed 1 base from V and 1 base from J, with 2 bases in between. Looked up from germline, CDR1 is SNHLY and CDR2 is FYNGKV (reference sequence). The sequenced CDR3 bases are TGTGCCAGCAGCTTAGACAACTATGCTGAGCAGTTC. It codes for CASSLDNYAEQF. The entire CDR3 sequence reads CASSLDNYAEQFF. Variable domain in full (rest from reference TRBV3 and TRBJ2-1): GPKVLQIPSHQIIDMGQMVTLNCDPVSNHLYFYWYKQILGQQMEFLVNFYNGKVMEKSKLFKDQFSVERPDGSYFTLKIQPTALEDSAVYFCASSLDNYAEQFFGPGTRLTVL.

On this clone itself: Genes here carry mouse names. From the germline J gene comes the end of the CDR3, since the read stops 1 residue before it. The chain combines TRBV5 with TRBJ2-4; D is perhaps TRBD1 (5 bases). The germline V gene encodes CDR1 LGHNA and CDR2 YNLKQL (reference sequence). Trimming pared 4 bases from V and 10 bases from J, leaving 15 bases between. There are 13 residues in the CDR3. The covered CDR3 bases are TGTGCCAGCAGCCCCCGGACAATATCTTCCTTGTAC. It is translated as CASSPRTISSLY. The CDR3 in full is CASSPRTISSLYF.

This clone was seen a few times. Mouse germline and gene names are used. The read finishes 1 residue shy of the CDR3 end, and the germline J gene is used to complete it. V and J are TRBV3 and TRBJ2-7, with a tentative D call TRBD1 (5 bases). The V end was cut by 1 base, the J end by 0 bases, with 7 bases between. In germline, CDR1 is SNHLY, CDR2 FYNGKV (reference sequence). CDR3 size: 14 residues. The CDR3 bases that were read are TGTGCCAGCAGCTTAGGACAGAGCTCCTATGAACAGTAC. Translation: CASSLGQSSYEQY. The complete CDR3 protein is CASSLGQSSYEQYF.

Comment on this clone: Genes and germline come from the mouse. The CDR3 end is not reached by the read, which stops 1 residue before it; the germline J gene fills it in. V and J are TRBV15 and TRBJ1-4, with a tentative D call TRBD1 (6 bases). Germline V gene lookup returns CDR1 SGHND and CDR2 FRSKSL. This CDR3 has 13 residues. Trimming pared 6 bases from V and 4 bases from J, leaving 9 bases between. The sequenced CDR3 bases are TGTGCCAGCAGGAGGGGGGGCAACGAAAGATTATTT. The encoded protein is CASRRGGNERLF. The CDR3 as a whole reads CASRRGGNERLFF.

Concerning this clone: Mouse gene names and germline throughout. The read finishes 1 residue shy of the CDR3 end, and the germline J gene is used to complete it. The chain links TRBV31 to TRBJ2-4; 8 bases agree with TRBD2. Germline-derived CDR1 and CDR2 are GKSSPN and SITVG. The CDR3 has 16 residues. After removal of 1 base from V and 3 bases from J, the junction contained 9 bases not matched to a gene. The part of the CDR3 DNA that was read is TGTGCCTGGAGTCGGAAGACTCTGGGGGGACAAAACACCTTGTAC. Translation gives CAWSRKTLGGQNTLY. In full, the CDR3 is CAWSRKTLGGQNTLYF.

This clone occurred a few times. Gene names are the mouse ones. The read halts 1 residue ahead of the CDR3 end, with the missing end drawn from the germline J gene. V is TRBV13-2 and J is TRBJ2-5; perhaps TRBD1 as D (5 bases). This CDR3 is 14 amino acids long. V lost 0 bases to trimming and J lost 2 bases, with 7 bases between them. Germline assignment: CDR1 NNHNN and CDR2 SYGAGS (reference sequence). The DNA read from the CDR3 is TGTGCCAGCGGTGATGTAGGGGTCCAAGACACCCAGTAC. Amino acid sequence: CASGDVGVQDTQY. The full-length CDR3 reads as CASGDVGVQDTQYF.

In this sample, this clone turned up a few times. Germline and genes: mouse. The read ends 1 residue early relative to the CDR3; the germline J gene fills the gap. The chain uses TRBV13-1 and TRBJ1-3; tentatively, D is TRBD1 (5 bases). With 2 bases removed from V and 0 bases from J, the gap between germline ends came to 6 bases. CDR1 and CDR2 from the germline V gene are NSHNY and SYGAGN. CDR3 length equals 14 residues. Partial CDR3 DNA: TGTGCCAGCAGTGACAGGGATTCTGGAAATACGCTCTAT. It yields the protein CASSDRDSGNTLY. The CDR3 reads in full as CASSDRDSGNTLYF.

By proportion, this clone is medium-sized. Any gene name here is a mouse gene name. This CDR3 reads CASSGDWATGQLYF. The sequenced part of the CDR3 DNA is TGTGCCAGCAGTGGGGACTGGGCCACCGGGCAGCTCTAC. The J gene is TRBJ2-2, the V gene TRBV13-3; 9 bases agree with TRBD2. The sequenced fragment ends 1 residue before the CDR3 boundary, so the rest is inferred from the germline J gene. The CDR3 runs 14 residues. Losses at the gene ends were 3 bases for V and 4 bases for J; bases not matched to a gene: 1. The germline V gene has CDR1 NNHDY and CDR2 SYVADS.

Of note for this clone: Any gene name here is a mouse gene name. Coverage ceases 1 residue before the CDR3 finishes, and the germline J gene fills in the end. The rearrangement joins TRBV16 to TRBJ2-5, with D possibly being TRBD1 (5 bases). V lost 5 bases and J lost 2, with 8 bases in between. Germline CDR1 reads SGHSA; CDR2 reads FRNQAP. The CDR3 consists of 13 residues. CDR3 bases read: TGTGCAAGCAGCCCCCAGGGCCAAGACACCCAGTAC. Encoded protein: CASSPQGQDTQY. The entire CDR3 protein reads CASSPQGQDTQYF.

This clone was seen only a few times. The germline and genes are mouse ones. The read ends 1 residue shy of where the CDR3 ends; the end is completed using the germline J gene. The gene calls are TRBV3 and TRBJ2-7; TRBD1 matches at 9 bases. J lost 8 bases, V lost 1 base, and 6 bases had no gene match. CDR3 length: 14 residues. From germline, CDR1 is SNHLY and CDR2 FYNGKV (reference sequence). The CDR3 sequence: CASSLGGQGGKQYF. Incomplete CDR3 DNA: TGTGCCAGCAGCTTAGGGGGACAGGGAGGAAAACAGTAC.

The table lists this clone with a few counts. Germline and genes: mouse. The read is 1 residue too short to cover the CDR3 end, so that end is filled in from the germline J gene. The genes are TRBV26 and TRBJ2-1; the match to TRBD2 covers 13 bases. In germline, CDR1 is KGHPV, CDR2 FQNQEV (reference sequence). The trim removed 6 bases at V and 6 bases at J, leaving 2 bases unmatched. This CDR3 spans 14 amino acids. The CDR3 spells CASRGLGGLAEQFF. The sequenced part of the CDR3 DNA is TGTGCCAGCAGAGGACTGGGGGGGCTTGCTGAGCAGTTC.

In its sample, this clone was seen a few times. The gene names here belong to mouse. From the germline J gene comes the end of the CDR3, since the read stops 1 residue before it. This chain links TRBV23 with TRBJ1-4; the tabulated D call, TRBD1, remains unverified against the DNA. CDR3 length: 13 residues. Germline CDR1 KGHTA, CDR2 FQNQQP. CDR3 region: CSSSRDNNERLFF. The CDR3 bases that were read are TGCTCCAGCAGTCGTGACAACAACGAAAGATTATTT.

This clone is judged large. Gene labels here are mouse ones. The CDR3 end falls 1 residue outside the read, so it is completed with the germline J gene. This chain joins TRBV2 and TRBJ2-3, with 9 bases that match TRBD2. The V gene end was trimmed by 0 bases and the J gene end by 1 base; junction bases not matched to a gene: 5. Germline loops: CDR1 LGHNA, CDR2 YSYQKL. The CDR3 sequence is 17 residues long. The CDR3 sequence is CASSQEGRDWGAETLYF. The DNA read from the CDR3 is TGTGCCAGCAGCCAAGAAGGAAGGGACTGGGGTGCAGAAACGCTGTAT.